This T cell receptor beta chain was retrieved from a study of PD-1 blockade in classical Hodgkin lymphoma. A remark on this clone: The antigen is unknown.

Time point given: cycle 4 day 1 (C4D1), after less than 7 weeks of nivolumab. Autologous stem cell transplantation was followed by relapse in every patient, and brentuximab vedotin exposure varied. Trimming removed 4 bases from V and 2 bases from J; junction bases left unmatched: 12. The CDR3 contains 17 residues. Germline V gene sequence: CDR1 MNHEY, CDR2 SMNVEV (reference sequence). Study results and limitations: Complete responders matched newly diagnosed patients in baseline diversity. CD4+ TCR diversity, unlike CD8+, climbed significantly by C4D1. Repertoire differences have undefined causes, possibly disease activity or prior therapy. Any patient who commenced nivolumab under 1 year after ASCT was excluded.

Data came from immunoSEQ multiplex PCR; TCRdb stores just in-frame clones and leaves some out. This table holds some 39,000 clones, approximately 78% found once. The sequence came from a human donor with classical Hodgkin lymphoma. This rearrangement joins TRBV27 to TRBJ2-3, with 7 bases fitting TRBD2. The source material was peripheral blood mononuclear cells (PBMCs), sampled before the fourth cycle of nivolumab. The CDR3 protein is CASSSRSGGVATDTQYF. The CDR3 region has the DNA TGTGCCAGCAGTTCCCGCTCTGGGGGGGTTGCCACAGATACGCAGTATTTT.